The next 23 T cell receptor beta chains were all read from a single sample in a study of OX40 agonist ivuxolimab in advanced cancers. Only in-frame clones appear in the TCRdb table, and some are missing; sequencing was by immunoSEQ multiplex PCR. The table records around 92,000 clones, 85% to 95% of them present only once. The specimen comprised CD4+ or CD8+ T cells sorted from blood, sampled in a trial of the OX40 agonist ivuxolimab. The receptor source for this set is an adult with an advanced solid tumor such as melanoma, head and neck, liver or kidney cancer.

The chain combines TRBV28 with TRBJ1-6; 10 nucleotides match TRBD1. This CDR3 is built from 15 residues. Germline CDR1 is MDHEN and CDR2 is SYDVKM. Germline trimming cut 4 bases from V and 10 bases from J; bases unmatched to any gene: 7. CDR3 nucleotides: TGTGCCAGCAGTTCTCCCGGGACAGGGGTGTCACCCCTCCACTTT. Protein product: CASSSPGTGVSPLHF.

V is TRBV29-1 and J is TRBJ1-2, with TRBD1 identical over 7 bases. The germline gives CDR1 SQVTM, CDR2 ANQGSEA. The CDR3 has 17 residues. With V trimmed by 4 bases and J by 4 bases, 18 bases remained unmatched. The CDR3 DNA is TGCAGCGTTGTCAGCCACAGGAACAGGGGCCCCCTCTATGGCTACACCTTC. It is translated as CSVVSHRNRGPLYGYTF.

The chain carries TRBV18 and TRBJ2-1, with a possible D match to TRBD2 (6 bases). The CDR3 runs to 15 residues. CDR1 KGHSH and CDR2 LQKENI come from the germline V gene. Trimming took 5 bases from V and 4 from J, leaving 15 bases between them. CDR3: CASSSSLEGYNEQFF. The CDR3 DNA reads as TGTGCCAGCTCAAGTTCATTGGAGGGTTACAATGAGCAGTTCTTC.

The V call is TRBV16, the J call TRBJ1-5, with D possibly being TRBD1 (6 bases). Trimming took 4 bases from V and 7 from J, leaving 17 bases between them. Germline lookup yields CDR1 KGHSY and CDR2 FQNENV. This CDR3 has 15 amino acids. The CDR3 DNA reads TGTGCCAGCAGCCCACAGGGATTGGTGAGGCAGCCCCAGCATTTT. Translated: CASSPQGLVRQPQHF.

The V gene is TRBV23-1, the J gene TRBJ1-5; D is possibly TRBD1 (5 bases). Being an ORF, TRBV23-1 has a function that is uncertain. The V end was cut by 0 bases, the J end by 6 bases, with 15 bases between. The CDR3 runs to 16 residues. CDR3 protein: CASSQSEGQKVQPQHF. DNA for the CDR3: TGCGCCAGCAGTCAATCGGAGGGGCAGAAGGTTCAGCCCCAGCATTTT.

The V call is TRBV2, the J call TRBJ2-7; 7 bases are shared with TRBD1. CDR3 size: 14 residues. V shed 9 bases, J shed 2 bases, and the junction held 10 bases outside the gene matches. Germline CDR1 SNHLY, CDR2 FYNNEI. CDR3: CASSEQGTTYEQYV. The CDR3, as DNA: TGTGCCAGTTCTGAACAGGGGACGACCTACGAGCAGTACGTC.

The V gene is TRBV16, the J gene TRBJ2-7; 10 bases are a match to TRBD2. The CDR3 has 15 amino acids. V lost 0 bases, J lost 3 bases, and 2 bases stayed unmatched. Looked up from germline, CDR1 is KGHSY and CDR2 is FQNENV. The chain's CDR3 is CASSQSTSGDYEQYF. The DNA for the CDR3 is TGTGCCAGCAGCCAATCAACTAGCGGGGACTACGAGCAGTACTTC.

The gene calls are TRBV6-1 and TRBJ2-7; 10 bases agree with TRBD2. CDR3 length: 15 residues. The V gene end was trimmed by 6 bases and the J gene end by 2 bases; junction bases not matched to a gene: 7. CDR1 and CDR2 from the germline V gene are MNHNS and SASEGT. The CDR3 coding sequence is TGTGCCAGCAGCCTAGCGGGAGCCGAAACCTACGAGCAGTACGTC. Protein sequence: CASSLAGAETYEQYV.

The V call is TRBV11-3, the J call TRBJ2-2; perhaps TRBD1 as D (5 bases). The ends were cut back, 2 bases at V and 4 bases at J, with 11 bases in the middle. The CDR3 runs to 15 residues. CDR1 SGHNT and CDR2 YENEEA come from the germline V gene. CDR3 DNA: TGTGCCAGCAGCTTACTGGGGCCGGTCACCGGGGAGCTGTTTTTT. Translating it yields CASSLLGPVTGELFF.

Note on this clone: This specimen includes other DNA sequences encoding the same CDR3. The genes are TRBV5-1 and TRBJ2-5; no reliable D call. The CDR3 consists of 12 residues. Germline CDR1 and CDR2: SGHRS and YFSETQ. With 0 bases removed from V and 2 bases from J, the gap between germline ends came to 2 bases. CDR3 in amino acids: CASSLVQETQYF. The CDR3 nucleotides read TGCGCCAGCAGCTTGGTACAAGAGACCCAGTACTTC.

The CDR3: CARSSRQVPSTDTQYF. In DNA, the CDR3 is TGTGCCAGAAGCAGCCGGCAGGTACCTAGCACAGATACGCAGTATTTT. This chain uses TRBV7-5 with TRBJ2-3; TRBD1, as called in the table, went unchecked against the DNA. TRBV7-5 is classified as a pseudogene. The CDR3 runs to 16 residues.

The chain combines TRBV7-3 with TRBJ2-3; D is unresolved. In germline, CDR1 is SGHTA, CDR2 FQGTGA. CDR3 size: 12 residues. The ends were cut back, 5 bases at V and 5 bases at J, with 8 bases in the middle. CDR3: CASSQWGDTQYF. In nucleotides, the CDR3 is TGTGCCAGCAGCCAGTGGGGAGATACGCAGTATTTT.

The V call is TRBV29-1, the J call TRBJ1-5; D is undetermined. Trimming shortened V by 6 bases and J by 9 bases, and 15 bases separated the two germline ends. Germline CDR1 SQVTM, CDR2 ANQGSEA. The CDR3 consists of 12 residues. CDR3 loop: CSVGTSDGPQHF. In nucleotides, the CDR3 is TGCAGCGTGGGAACGTCAGACGGGCCCCAGCATTTT.

The CDR3 is CASSQVVGASDSYEQYF. The CDR3 DNA reads TGCGCCAGCAGCCAAGTAGTGGGTGCGTCGGACTCCTACGAGCAGTACTTC. This rearrangement joins TRBV4-3 to TRBJ2-7; D gene uncertain. The CDR3 is 17 residues long. Germline CDR1 is LGHNA and CDR2 is YSLEER. Trimming pared 1 base from V and 0 bases from J, leaving 16 bases between.

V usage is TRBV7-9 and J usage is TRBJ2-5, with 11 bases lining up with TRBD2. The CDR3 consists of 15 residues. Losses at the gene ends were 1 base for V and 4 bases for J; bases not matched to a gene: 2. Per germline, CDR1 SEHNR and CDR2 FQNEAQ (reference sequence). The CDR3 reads CASSLGLAGRETQYF. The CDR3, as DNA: TGTGCCAGCAGCTTAGGACTAGCGGGAAGAGAGACCCAGTACTTC.

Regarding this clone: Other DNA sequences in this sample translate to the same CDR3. CDR3 DNA: TGTGCCATCAGTGGTTGGGGCGGAGGAGCGAACACTGAAGCTTTCTTT. Residues: CAISGWGGGANTEAFF. The rearrangement links TRBV10-3 to TRBJ1-1; possible D gene TRBD1, 5 bases. Germline CDR1 ENHRY, CDR2 SYGVKD. V lost 4 bases and J lost 1, with 16 bases in between. This CDR3 has 16 residues.

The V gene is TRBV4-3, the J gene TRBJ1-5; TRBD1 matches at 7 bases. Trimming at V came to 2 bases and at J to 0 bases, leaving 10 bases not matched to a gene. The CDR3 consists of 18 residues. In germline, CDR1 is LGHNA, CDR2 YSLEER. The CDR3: CASSQNLGQDGSNQPQHF. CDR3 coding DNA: TGCGCCAGCAGCCAAAACCTCGGACAGGATGGTAGCAATCAGCCCCAGCATTTT.

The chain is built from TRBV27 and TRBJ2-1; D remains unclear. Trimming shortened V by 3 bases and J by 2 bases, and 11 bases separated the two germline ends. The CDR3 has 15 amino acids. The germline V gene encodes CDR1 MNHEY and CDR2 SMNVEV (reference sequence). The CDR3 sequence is CASSLRLDPYNEQFF. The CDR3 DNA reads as TGTGCCAGCAGTTTGAGGCTAGACCCCTACAATGAGCAGTTCTTC.

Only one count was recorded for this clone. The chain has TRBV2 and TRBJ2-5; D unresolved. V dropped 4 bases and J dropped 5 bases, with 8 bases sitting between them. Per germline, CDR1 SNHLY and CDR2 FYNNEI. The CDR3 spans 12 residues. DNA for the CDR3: TGTGCCAGCAGTGGGCAAAGGGAGACCCAGTACTTC. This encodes CASSGQRETQYF. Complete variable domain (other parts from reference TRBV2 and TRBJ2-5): EPEVTQTPSHQVTQMGQEVILRCVPISNHLYFYWYRQILGQKVEFLVSFYNNEISEKSEIFDDQFSVERPDGSNFTLKIRSTKLEDSAMYFCASSGQRETQYFGPGTRLLVL.

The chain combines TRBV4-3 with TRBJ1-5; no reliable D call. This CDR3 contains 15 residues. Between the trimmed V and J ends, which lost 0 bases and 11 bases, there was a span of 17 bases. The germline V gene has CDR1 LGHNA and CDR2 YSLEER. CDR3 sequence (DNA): TGCGCCAGCAGCCAAGAAGTTGGTGGCACATCGACCCAGCATTTT. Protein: CASSQEVGGTSTQHF.

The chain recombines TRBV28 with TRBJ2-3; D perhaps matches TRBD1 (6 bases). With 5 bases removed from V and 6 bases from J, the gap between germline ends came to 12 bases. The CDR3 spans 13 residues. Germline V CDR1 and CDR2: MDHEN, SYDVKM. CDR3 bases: TGTGCCAGCAGTCCGATAACAGGGGATACGCAGTATTTT. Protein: CASSPITGDTQYF.

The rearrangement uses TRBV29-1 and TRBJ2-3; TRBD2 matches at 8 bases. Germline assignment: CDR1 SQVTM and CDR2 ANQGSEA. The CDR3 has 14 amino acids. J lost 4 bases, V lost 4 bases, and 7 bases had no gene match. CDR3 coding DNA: TGCAGCGTTGTAATCGGGAGGGCCTCAGATACGCAGTATTTT. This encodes CSVVIGRASDTQYF.

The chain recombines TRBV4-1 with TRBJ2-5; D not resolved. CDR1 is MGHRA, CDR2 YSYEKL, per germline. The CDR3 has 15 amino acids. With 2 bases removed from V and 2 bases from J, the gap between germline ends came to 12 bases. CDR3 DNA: TGCGCCAGCAGCCAATCTGGGGTTTATCAAGAGACCCAGTACTTC. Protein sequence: CASSQSGVYQETQYF.